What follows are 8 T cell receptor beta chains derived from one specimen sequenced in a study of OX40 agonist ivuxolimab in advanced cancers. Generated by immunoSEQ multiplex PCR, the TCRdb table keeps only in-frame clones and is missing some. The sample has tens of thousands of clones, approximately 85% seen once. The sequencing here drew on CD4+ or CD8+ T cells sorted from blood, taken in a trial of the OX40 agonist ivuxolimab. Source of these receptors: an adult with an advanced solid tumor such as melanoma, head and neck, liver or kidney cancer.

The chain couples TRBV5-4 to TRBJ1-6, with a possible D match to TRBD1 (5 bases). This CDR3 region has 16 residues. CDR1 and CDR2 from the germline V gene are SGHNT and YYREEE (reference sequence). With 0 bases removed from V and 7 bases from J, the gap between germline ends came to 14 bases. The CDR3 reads CASSLVGATLNSPLHF. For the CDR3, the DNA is TGTGCCAGCAGCTTGGTTGGGGCAACCTTAAATTCACCCCTCCACTTT.

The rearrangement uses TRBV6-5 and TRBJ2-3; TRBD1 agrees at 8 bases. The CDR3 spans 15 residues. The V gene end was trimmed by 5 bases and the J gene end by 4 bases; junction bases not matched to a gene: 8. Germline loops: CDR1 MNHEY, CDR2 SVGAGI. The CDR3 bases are TGTGCCAGCAGTCTCGACAGGGGAAGAGCAGATACGCAGTATTTT. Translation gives CASSLDRGRADTQYF.

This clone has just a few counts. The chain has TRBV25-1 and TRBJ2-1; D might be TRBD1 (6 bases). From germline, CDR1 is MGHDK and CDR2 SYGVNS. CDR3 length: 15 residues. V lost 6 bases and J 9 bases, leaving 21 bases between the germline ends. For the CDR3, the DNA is TGTGCCAGCAGAAAGATGGGGGCAGTGGCTGGTGAGCAGTTCTTC. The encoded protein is CASRKMGAVAGEQFF.

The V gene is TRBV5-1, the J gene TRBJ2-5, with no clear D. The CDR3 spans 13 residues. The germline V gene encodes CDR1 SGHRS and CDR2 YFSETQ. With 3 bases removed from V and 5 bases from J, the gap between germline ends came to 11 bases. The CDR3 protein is CASSSGVGETQYF. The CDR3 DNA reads TGCGCCAGCAGCTCCGGTGTAGGGGAGACCCAGTACTTC.

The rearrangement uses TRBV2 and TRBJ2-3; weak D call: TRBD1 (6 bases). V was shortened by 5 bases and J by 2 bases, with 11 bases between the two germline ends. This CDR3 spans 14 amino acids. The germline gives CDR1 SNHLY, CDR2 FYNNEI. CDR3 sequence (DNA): TGTGCCAGCAGTTCCACAGGGAACACAGATACGCAGTATTTT. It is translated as CASSSTGNTDTQYF.

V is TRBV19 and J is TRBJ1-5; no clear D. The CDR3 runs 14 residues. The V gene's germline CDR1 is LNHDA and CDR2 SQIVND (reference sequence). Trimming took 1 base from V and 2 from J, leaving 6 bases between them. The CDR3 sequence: CASSIGQGNQPQHF. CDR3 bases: TGTGCCAGTAGTATAGGTCAGGGCAATCAGCCCCAGCATTTT.

The CDR3 nucleotides read TGTGCCAGCAGTCTCACTAGCGGGGGCGTTGATACGCAGTATTTT. Protein sequence: CASSLTSGGVDTQYF. The chain recombines TRBV6-4 with TRBJ2-3; 11 bases fit TRBD2. CDR3 size: 15 residues. J lost 6 bases, V lost 5 bases, and 7 bases had no gene match. Per germline, CDR1 MRHNA and CDR2 SNTAGT.

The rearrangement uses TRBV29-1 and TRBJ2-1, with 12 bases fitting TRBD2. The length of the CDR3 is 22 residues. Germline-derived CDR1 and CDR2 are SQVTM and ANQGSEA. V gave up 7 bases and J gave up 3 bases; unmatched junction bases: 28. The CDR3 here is CSGRGTAGASGRAPKIYNEQFF. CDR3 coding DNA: TGCAGCGGCCGAGGGACCGCTGGGGCTAGCGGGAGGGCCCCCAAAATCTACAATGAGCAGTTCTTC.